Following are 30 T cell receptor beta chains from one sample sequenced in a study of vaccination and CD4 T cells after COVID-19 (dated by TCRdb to between 2022 and 2023). The sample's treatment or condition, from its label and the paper: roughly 10-day PBMC culture with coronavirus spike peptide pools or control peptides (ViraFEST assay). These receptors' antigens are unknown. Library construction relied on PCR. Instrument used: Illumina iSeq 100. At the Johns Hopkins FTIC core, DNA from the cultured CD4+ T cells underwent TCR sequencing with the Oncomine TCR Beta short-read assay. Starting from the raw public reads, TCRdb applied fastp trimming at Q25, assembled clones with MiXCR and retained in-frame beta chains. Entries that share a CDR3 protein sequence are merged under the most common genes and DNA. The sample table lists roughly 15,000 distinct CDR3 sequences, approximately 47% of them with a count of one. Roughly 13% of the sample rests with the top ten.

Sample: CD4+ T cells from blood, cultured in vitro. These receptors originate from a human donor who had recovered from COVID-19.

The rearrangement uses TRBV4-3 and TRBJ2-3; 10 bases agree with TRBD2. The ends lost 0 bases at V and 3 bases at J; junction bases unmatched: 3. This CDR3 comprises 16 residues. Germline V CDR1 and CDR2: LGHNA, YSLEER. The CDR3 reads CASSQEAGGETDTQYF. The CDR3 coding sequence is TGCGCCAGCAGCCAAGAAGCGGGAGGGGAAACAGATACGCAGTATTTT.

The CDR3 is CASSITGTDTQYF. The CDR3 region has the DNA TGTGCCAGTAGTATCACAGGCACAGATACGCAGTATTTT. The rearrangement joins TRBV19 to TRBJ2-3; D ambiguous. V lost 3 bases and J lost 1, with 5 bases in between. Germline CDR1 reads LNHDA; CDR2 reads SQIVND (reference sequence). The CDR3 is made up of 13 amino acids.

The chain carries TRBV7-9 and TRBJ2-7, with D tentatively TRBD2 (6 bases). The ends were cut back, 5 bases at V and 6 bases at J, with 14 bases in the middle. The CDR3 totals 13 residues. The V gene's germline CDR1 is SEHNR and CDR2 FQNEAQ (reference sequence). This CDR3 reads CASSPVGGTEQYF. The CDR3 nucleotides read TGTGCCAGCAGCCCCGTGGGGGGAACCGAGCAGTACTTC.

CDR3 DNA: TGTGCCAGCCGGGGGCAGGCAGATACGCAGTATTTT. Translated: CASRGQADTQYF. The rearrangement uses TRBV6-1 and TRBJ2-3, with D perhaps being TRBD1 or TRBD2 (6 bases each). The germline V gene encodes CDR1 MNHNS and CDR2 SASEGT. The ends were cut back, 8 bases at V and 4 bases at J, with 10 bases in the middle. The CDR3 is made up of 12 amino acids.

The CDR3 loop is CASSLAGENYEQYF. The CDR3 region has the DNA TGTGCCAGCAGTTTAGCGGGCGAGAACTACGAGCAGTACTTC. The J gene is TRBJ2-7, the V gene TRBV12-3 or TRBV12-4; D is unresolved. CDR3 size: 14 residues. V was cut by 0 bases and J by 3 bases, with 9 bases left in between.

The chain links TRBV28 to TRBJ2-5, with D hard to call. The CDR3 has 13 amino acids. CDR1 and CDR2 (germline): MDHEN, SYDVKM. V was pared by 7 bases and J by 1 base, with 10 bases between. CDR3 residues: CASTVSSQETQYF. The CDR3 coding sequence is TGTGCCAGCACCGTCTCCAGCCAAGAGACCCAGTACTTC. Combining the CDR3 with reference TRBV28 and TRBJ2-5 gives the whole variable domain DVKVTQSSRYLVKRTGEKVFLECVQDMDHENMFWYRQDPGLGLRLIYFSYDVKMKEKGDIPEGYSVSREKKERFSLILESASTNQTSMYLCASTVSSQETQYFGPGTRLLVL.

The chain is built from TRBV7-8 and TRBJ2-1, with D possibly being TRBD2 (5 bases). Trimming removed 3 bases at V and 4 bases at J, with 10 bases between. CDR1 and CDR2 from the germline V gene are SGHVS and FQNEAQ. The CDR3 is made up of 14 amino acids. The CDR3 loop is CASSFGREYNEQFF. The DNA for the CDR3 is TGTGCCAGCAGCTTCGGACGGGAATACAATGAGCAGTTCTTC. Drawing the rest from reference TRBV7-8 and TRBJ2-1, the complete variable domain is GAGVSQSPRYKVAKRGQDVALRCDPISGHVSLFWYQQALGQGPEFLTYFQNEAQLDKSGLPSDRFFAERPEGSVSTLKIQRTQQEDSAVYLCASSFGREYNEQFFGPGTRLTVL.

This clonotype has only a few counts. The chain employs TRBV20-1 and TRBJ1-1; D possibly corresponds to TRBD1 (5 bases). CDR1 and CDR2 (germline): DFQATT, SNEGSKA (reference sequence). V lost 2 bases, J lost 5 bases, and 12 bases lay in between. The CDR3 sequence is 13 residues long. CDR3 sequence: CSARSRTITEAFF. The CDR3 region has the DNA TGCAGTGCTAGATCACGGACAATTACTGAAGCTTTCTTT.

This clonotype was seen more than once but under ten times. The V gene is TRBV7-3, the J gene TRBJ2-7, with D maybe TRBD1 (6 bases). Trimming removed 1 base from V and 3 bases from J, with 13 bases in between. Germline-derived CDR1 and CDR2 are SGHTA and FQGTGA. This CDR3 comprises 15 residues. CDR3 residues: CASSLNPTGLYEQYF. DNA for the CDR3: TGTGCCAGCAGCTTAAATCCAACAGGGCTCTACGAGCAGTACTTC.

This rearrangement joins TRBV6-4 to TRBJ2-3; 7 bases align to TRBD1. This CDR3 is built from 13 residues. Germline V lookup: CDR1 MRHNA, CDR2 SNTAGT. Trimming took 3 bases from V and 6 from J; bases not matched to a gene: 3. The CDR3 region is CASSEARGDTQYF. CDR3 nucleotide sequence: TGTGCCAGCAGTGAGGCCAGGGGGGATACGCAGTATTTT.

The V call is TRBV4-3, the J call TRBJ1-2; the match to TRBD1 covers 8 bases. V shed 1 base, J shed 4 bases, and the junction held 11 bases outside the gene matches. This CDR3 has 17 amino acids. Looked up from germline, CDR1 is LGHNA and CDR2 is YSLEER. Here the CDR3 DNA reads TGCGCCAGCAGCCAAGTGGGGTACAGGGGGAGTAGCTATGGCTACACCTTC. Its translation is CASSQVGYRGSSYGYTF.

The chain has TRBV5-1 and TRBJ2-5, with a weak D call TRBD2 (6 bases). Trimming shortened V by 0 bases and J by 5 bases, and 11 bases separated the two germline ends. The CDR3 is 14 residues long. Germline CDR1 SGHRS, CDR2 YFSETQ. CDR3 sequence: CASSLAGGEETQYF. CDR3 sequence (DNA): TGCGCCAGCAGCTTGGCCGGGGGAGAGGAGACCCAGTACTTC.

DNA for the CDR3: TGTGCCAGCTCACCACGTGGGGGCCCCCAAGAGACCCAGTACTTC. It is translated as CASSPRGGPQETQYF. This sequence joins TRBV18 and TRBJ2-5, with D maybe TRBD1 (6 bases). Germline CDR1 KGHSH, CDR2 LQKENI. The V end lost 1 base, the J end lost 1 base, and 10 bases lay between the germline ends. The CDR3 sequence is 15 residues long.

The CDR3 here is CASSLLGRYEQYF. The DNA for the CDR3 is TGTGCCAGCAGTTTATTGGGGAGATACGAGCAGTACTTC. The chain employs TRBV12-3 or TRBV12-4 and TRBJ2-7, with a weak D call TRBD2 (5 bases). This CDR3 comprises 13 residues. Trimming removed 2 bases at V and 4 bases at J, with 9 bases between.

As DNA, the CDR3 is TGTGCCAGCAGCTTAACGACGGCTAGCAAGGAGCAGTACTTC. As protein: CASSLTTASKEQYF. The chain has TRBV7-8 and TRBJ2-7; TRBD2 is a possible D gene (5 bases). The ends were cut back, 2 bases at V and 7 bases at J, with 15 bases in the middle. This CDR3 comprises 14 residues. In germline, CDR1 is SGHVS, CDR2 FQNEAQ.

The chain recombines TRBV5-1 with TRBJ2-1; 10 bases agree with TRBD2. Trimming removed 4 bases from V and 7 bases from J; junction bases left unmatched: 11. CDR3 size: 16 residues. CDR1 and CDR2 from the germline V gene are SGHRS and YFSETQ. The CDR3, as DNA: TGCGCCAGCAGCCCGTCTAGCGGGGGCCTTGGGAATGAGCAGTTCTTC. It specifies CASSPSSGGLGNEQFF.

This rearrangement joins TRBV4-3 to TRBJ1-2; D unresolved. The CDR3 runs 13 residues. The germline gives CDR1 LGHNA, CDR2 YSLEER. The germline V and J ends were trimmed by 0 bases and 5 bases, with 7 bases remaining between them. CDR3 sequence reads: CASSQDGPYGYTF. Written as DNA, the CDR3 is TGCGCCAGCAGCCAAGATGGACCATATGGCTACACCTTC.

This chain connects TRBV2 to TRBJ2-1; a weak D match, TRBD2 (5 bases). The CDR3 contains 15 residues. Trimming stripped 1 base from V and 4 bases from J, with 11 bases between. CDR1 SNHLY and CDR2 FYNNEI come from the germline V gene. The CDR3 spells CASSEDGVGYNEQFF. CDR3 in DNA: TGTGCCAGCAGTGAAGACGGGGTCGGTTACAATGAGCAGTTCTTC.

This clonotype has just one count. V and J are TRBV5-1 and TRBJ2-7; D is perhaps TRBD2 (5 bases). Germline-derived CDR1 and CDR2 are SGHRS and YFSETQ. This CDR3 contains 15 residues. Trimming took 7 bases from V and 2 from J, leaving 19 bases between them. In DNA form, the CDR3 reads TGCGCCAGCTGGGTGGAGGAAGTCTCTACCTACGAGCAGTACTTC. Its protein product is CASWVEEVSTYEQYF.

This chain uses TRBV12-5 with TRBJ2-1; 10 bases are a match to TRBD1. Per germline, CDR1 LGHNT and CDR2 FRNRAP. The CDR3 runs to 16 residues. V lost 0 bases, J lost 7 bases, and 6 bases stayed unmatched. The CDR3 region is CASGLVQGQGPNEQFF. CDR3 sequence (DNA): TGTGCTAGTGGTTTGGTACAGGGACAGGGGCCAAATGAGCAGTTCTTC.

This clonotype is a singleton in its sample. This rearrangement joins TRBV28 to TRBJ1-6; D is possibly TRBD1 (5 bases). In germline, CDR1 is MDHEN, CDR2 SYDVKM. This CDR3 contains 14 residues. Trimming removed 8 bases at V and 2 bases at J, with 10 bases between. The CDR3 loop reads CASLAGTYNSPLHF. The CDR3 bases are TGTGCCAGCCTGGCAGGGACCTATAATTCACCCCTCCACTTT.

This clonotype was seen a few times. The chain uses TRBV11-2 and TRBJ1-1, with D unresolved. Germline loops: CDR1 SGHAT, CDR2 FQNNGV. The CDR3 has 13 residues. V lost 6 bases to trimming and J lost 6 bases, with 14 bases between them. The CDR3 DNA follows: TGTGCCAGCAGTGGTGGGCCTGGCGCTGAAGCTTTCTTT. It specifies CASSGGPGAEAFF. Combining the CDR3 with reference TRBV11-2 and TRBJ1-1 gives the whole variable domain EAGVAQSPRYKIIEKRQSVAFWCNPISGHATLYWYQQILGQGPKLLIQFQNNGVVDDSQLPKDRFSAERLKGVDSTLKIQPAKLEDSAVYLCASSGGPGAEAFFGQGTRLTVV.

This sequence joins TRBV7-2 and TRBJ1-2, with a weak D call TRBD1 (5 bases). Germline V CDR1 and CDR2: SGHTA, FQGNSA. V lost 5 bases to trimming and J lost 5 bases, with 15 bases between them. The CDR3 loop spans 14 amino acids. In DNA, the CDR3 is TGTGCCAGCAGCGGCTCCGGGACGGGTTATGGCTACACCTTC. This gives the protein CASSGSGTGYGYTF.

The rearrangement joins TRBV11-3 to TRBJ1-1; the D is unclear. Deletions cut 2 bases from V and 8 bases from J, with 9 bases between. There are 12 residues in the CDR3. Germline CDR1 SGHNT, CDR2 YENEEA. This chain's CDR3 is CASSLNSPEAFF. The DNA for the CDR3 is TGTGCCAGCAGCTTAAATTCCCCAGAAGCTTTCTTT.

The rearrangement uses TRBV20-1 and TRBJ2-1; D possibly matches TRBD1 or TRBD2 (5 bases each). This CDR3 is built from 14 residues. Germline CDR1 is DFQATT and CDR2 is SNEGSKA (reference sequence). V was trimmed by 2 bases and J by 2 bases, leaving 10 bases between them. The CDR3 coding sequence is TGCAGTGCTAGACTAGGGACGACCTACAATGAGCAGTTCTTC. Protein sequence: CSARLGTTYNEQFF.

This chain connects TRBV18 to TRBJ1-5, with TRBD1 as a possible D gene (5 bases). The germline gives CDR1 KGHSH, CDR2 LQKENI. V was cut by 2 bases and J by 7 bases, with 15 bases left in between. This CDR3 has 15 residues. In DNA, the CDR3 is TGTGCCAGCTCACCAAGCAGACCAGGGAGGCAGCCCCAGCATTTT. It encodes CASSPSRPGRQPQHF.

This clonotype was observed a handful of times. This chain uses TRBV7-2 with TRBJ2-1, with a possible D match to TRBD2 (7 bases). The CDR3 has 12 residues. The germline V and J ends were trimmed by 3 bases and 9 bases, with 9 bases remaining between them. Germline CDR1 is SGHTA and CDR2 is FQGNSA. CDR3 residues: CASSFRGGEQFF. CDR3 bases: TGTGCCAGCAGCTTTAGGGGGGGTGAGCAGTTCTTC.

This chain uses TRBV28 with TRBJ2-7; TRBD2 aligns across 9 bases. CDR1 and CDR2 (germline): MDHEN, SYDVKM. V trimming: 3 bases; J trimming: 9 bases; junction bases outside the gene matches: 9. The CDR3 consists of 14 residues. CDR3 sequence reads: CASSFLAGPQTQYF. CDR3 sequence (DNA): TGTGCCAGCAGTTTCCTAGCGGGACCTCAAACGCAGTACTTC.

V gene TRBV4-1 combines with J gene TRBJ1-1; tentative D call: TRBD1 (6 bases). V was cut by 2 bases and J by 1 base, with 11 bases left in between. CDR1 is MGHRA, CDR2 YSYEKL, per germline. This CDR3 has 15 residues. DNA for the CDR3: TGCGCCAGCAGCCAACCCACCAGGGGGAACACTGAAGCTTTCTTT. The encoded protein is CASSQPTRGNTEAFF.

The CDR3 DNA reads TGTGCCAGCAGCCAAGAGGGACTAGGTCAAGAGACCCAGTACTTC. Protein: CASSQEGLGQETQYF. The gene calls are TRBV14 and TRBJ2-5; TRBD2 matches at 8 bases. CDR1 SGHDN and CDR2 FVKESK come from the germline V gene. J was trimmed by 2 bases and V by 0 bases; bases with no gene match: 2. CDR3 length: 15 residues.